The 21 T cell receptor beta chains given below trace back to one sample, sequenced in a study of blood T cell repertoires in COVID-19. Sequencing was performed with immunoSEQ multiplex PCR; in TCRdb, only in-frame clones are kept and a portion is missing. The table shows around 150,000 clones, with roughly 88% occurring only once. The specimen was peripheral blood. Receptors were obtained from a man aged 55 to 70 with active or convalescent COVID-19.

Worth noting for this clone: This sample also contains other DNA sequences that code for the same CDR3. The chain uses TRBV2 and TRBJ1-2, with 11 bases that match TRBD1. The CDR3 extends over 14 amino acids. V was clipped by 6 bases and J by 4 bases; unmatched bases: 4. The germline gives CDR1 SNHLY, CDR2 FYNNEI. The CDR3 DNA reads as TGTGCCAGCAGGCCGGGACAGGGGGGCTATGGCTACACCTTC. This gives the protein CASRPGQGGYGYTF.

The chain joins TRBV3-1 (or the pseudogene TRBV3-2) to TRBJ1-5, with TRBD1 as a possible D gene (6 bases). V was clipped by 4 bases and J by 3 bases, with 10 bases between them. The CDR3 spans 14 residues. Germline V gives CDR1 LGHDT, CDR2 YNNKEL (reference sequence). CDR3 DNA sequence: TGTGCCAGCAGCCTCAGGGGTCTCAATCAGCCCCAGCATTTT. Residues: CASSLRGLNQPQHF.

This chain uses TRBV15 with TRBJ2-3; perhaps TRBD2 as D (6 bases). CDR3 length equals 15 residues. V gave up 4 bases and J gave up 6 bases, with 17 bases separating them. Germline V CDR1 and CDR2: LNHNV, YYDKDF (reference sequence). Here the CDR3 reads CATSTQGGLSDTQYF. CDR3 DNA: TGTGCCACCAGCACCCAAGGAGGGCTCTCCGATACGCAGTATTTT.

The chain recombines TRBV28 with TRBJ2-7; 10 positions agree with TRBD2. Germline CDR1 reads MDHEN; CDR2 reads SYDVKM. The CDR3 runs to 15 residues. V dropped 3 bases and J dropped 5; count of bases not matched to a gene: 7. The CDR3 loop reads CASSFELAGAHEQYF. The DNA for the CDR3 is TGTGCCAGCAGTTTTGAGCTAGCGGGAGCCCACGAGCAGTACTTC.

This rearrangement joins TRBV11-3 to TRBJ2-1; 14 bases line up with TRBD2. The CDR3 consists of 17 residues. The junction had 7 bases not matched to a gene; V was cut back by 1 base and J by 8 bases. Germline V gene data show CDR1 as SGHNT and CDR2 as YENEEA. CDR3 protein: CASSLGLAGGPGDEQFF. The CDR3, as DNA: TGTGCCAGCAGCTTAGGACTAGCGGGAGGGCCAGGCGATGAGCAGTTCTTC.

The rearrangement uses TRBV19 and TRBJ2-3; TRBD2 matches 9 bases. CDR1 and CDR2 (germline): LNHDA, SQIVND (reference sequence). The CDR3 has 14 residues. J was trimmed by 9 bases and V by 7 bases; bases with no gene match: 11. DNA for the CDR3: TGTGCCAGTATGTGGGCTAGCGGGGCTACGACGCAGTATTTT. Translated: CASMWASGATTQYF.

The table lists this clone with a count of one. The rearrangement links TRBV6-6 to TRBJ1-5; D may be TRBD1 (5 bases). The length of the CDR3 is 14 residues. Germline V gives CDR1 MNHNY, CDR2 SVGAGI (reference sequence). Trimming shortened V by 2 bases and J by 4 bases, and 9 bases separated the two germline ends. The DNA for the CDR3 is TGTGCCAGCAGTTACATGGGGGGGAATCAGCCCCAGCATTTT. This encodes CASSYMGGNQPQHF.

This clone was detected once. The chain has TRBV15 and TRBJ1-2, with D possibly TRBD1 on 6 matching bases. The CDR3 totals 16 residues. Trimming pared 0 bases from V and 4 bases from J, leaving 15 bases between. Germline CDR1 is LNHNV and CDR2 is YYDKDF (reference sequence). CDR3 region: CATSRDLPGETYGYTF. In nucleotides, the CDR3 is TGTGCCACCAGCAGAGATTTGCCAGGGGAGACCTATGGCTACACCTTC.

The gene calls are TRBV7-9 and TRBJ2-1, with 9 bases lining up with TRBD2. The CDR3 is 14 residues long. J gave up 6 bases and V 3 bases, and 3 bases lay outside the gene matches. Germline V gene lookup returns CDR1 SEHNR and CDR2 FQNEAQ (reference sequence). The CDR3 protein is CASSFSGSRNEQFF. In DNA form, the CDR3 reads TGTGCCAGCAGCTTTAGCGGGAGTCGCAATGAGCAGTTCTTC. The full variable domain, completed using reference TRBV7-9 and TRBJ2-1, is DTGVSQNPRHKITKRGQNVTFRCDPISEHNRLYWYRQTLGQGPEFLTYFQNEAQLEKSRLLSDRFSAERPKGSFSTLEIQRTEQGDSAMYLCASSFSGSRNEQFFGPGTRLTVL.

The DNA for the CDR3 is TGTGCCAGCAGTAATCCGGGACTGAAAAACATTCAGTACTTC. This gives the protein CASSNPGLKNIQYF. The gene calls are TRBV6-2 or TRBV6-3 and TRBJ2-4, with TRBD2 as a possible D gene (6 bases). The CDR3 covers 14 residues. Germline V gene sequence: CDR1 MNHEY, CDR2 SVGEGT. Trimming pared 5 bases from V and 4 bases from J, leaving 12 bases between.

The V gene is TRBV2, the J gene TRBJ2-2, with 7 bases fitting TRBD1. The CDR3 runs to 16 residues. V lost 6 bases, J lost 1 base, and 8 bases stayed unmatched. Germline V gene sequence: CDR1 SNHLY, CDR2 FYNNEI. The DNA of the CDR3 is TGTGCCAGCAGCAAAGCCCGGACAGGGAACACCGGGGAGCTGTTTTTT. Translated: CASSKARTGNTGELFF.

The chain recombines TRBV6-1 with TRBJ2-6; D remains ambiguous. Germline V CDR1 and CDR2: MNHNS, SASEGT. The length of the CDR3 is 16 residues. V shed 4 bases and J shed 0 bases, with 10 bases lying between them. The DNA for the CDR3 is TGTGCCAGCAGTGGCCGACATTCCTCTGGGGCCAACGTCCTGACTTTC. It is translated as CASSGRHSSGANVLTF.

The chain is built from TRBV27 and TRBJ1-1; 8 bases are a match to TRBD1. Germline CDR1 reads MNHEY; CDR2 reads SMNVEV (reference sequence). The V segment lost 6 bases and the J segment 1 base; nucleotides outside the gene matches: 7. The CDR3 length is 15 residues. In DNA form, the CDR3 reads TGTGCCAGCAGACTGACAGGGGACCGGAACACTGAAGCTTTCTTT. This codes for CASRLTGDRNTEAFF.

The rearrangement uses TRBV25-1 and TRBJ2-3; 8 bases map to TRBD1. The CDR3 runs to 14 residues. The junction had 7 bases not matched to a gene; V was cut back by 8 bases and J by 3 bases. Germline V CDR1 and CDR2: MGHDK, SYGVNS. The CDR3 region is CASGRTGPTDTQYF. The CDR3 DNA is TGTGCCAGCGGAAGGACAGGGCCGACAGATACGCAGTATTTT.

V usage is TRBV7-9 and J usage is TRBJ2-5; the D gene is possibly TRBD1 (5 bases). The length of the CDR3 is 15 residues. Germline CDR1 and CDR2: SEHNR and FQNEAQ (reference sequence). Trimming took off 4 bases at V and 4 bases at J, with 16 bases between the two ends. The CDR3 spells CASSYLSGPVETQYF. CDR3 DNA: TGTGCCAGCAGCTATCTTTCAGGGCCCGTAGAGACCCAGTACTTC. The variable domain in full, completed from reference TRBV7-9 and TRBJ2-5, reads DTGVSQNPRHKITKRGQNVTFRCDPISEHNRLYWYRQTLGQGPEFLTYFQNEAQLEKSRLLSDRFSAERPKGSFSTLEIQRTEQGDSAMYLCASSYLSGPVETQYFGPGTRLLVL.

The sample holds a few counts of this clone. The chain couples TRBV4-1 to TRBJ1-5; D is perhaps TRBD1 (5 bases). Germline V gene data show CDR1 as MGHRA and CDR2 as YSYEKL. The CDR3 loop spans 15 amino acids. V shed 2 bases and J shed 0 bases, with 8 bases lying between them. The CDR3 protein is CASSQRQGSNQPQHF. CDR3 DNA: TGCGCCAGCAGCCAACGTCAGGGTAGCAATCAGCCCCAGCATTTT.

The V gene is TRBV7-9, the J gene TRBJ1-4; 9 nucleotides match TRBD1. The junction had 15 bases not matched to a gene; V was cut back by 2 bases and J by 8 bases. The germline gives CDR1 SEHNR, CDR2 FQNEAQ (reference sequence). There are 18 residues in the CDR3. The CDR3 is CASSLRRSRDRDREKLFF. The DNA of the CDR3 is TGTGCCAGCAGCTTACGCCGGAGCCGGGACAGGGATAGGGAAAAACTGTTTTTT.

The DNA for the CDR3 is TGTGCCAGCAGTCCACCAATCCGGGACAGTACCTACGAGCAGTACTTC. It encodes CASSPPIRDSTYEQYF. V is TRBV25-1 and J is TRBJ2-7; 7 bases agree with TRBD1. V shed 5 bases and J 2 bases; nucleotides not matched to a gene: 12. CDR3 length: 16 amino acids. Germline V gives CDR1 MGHDK, CDR2 SYGVNS.

The V gene is TRBV19, the J gene TRBJ1-5; the D gene is possibly TRBD1 (6 bases). Germline V CDR1 and CDR2: LNHDA, SQIVND (reference sequence). CDR3 length: 16 amino acids. With 7 bases removed from V and 1 base from J, the gap between germline ends came to 17 bases. The CDR3 here is CASNQGQGRSNQPQHF. CDR3 bases: TGTGCCAGTAACCAGGGGCAGGGTCGGAGCAATCAGCCCCAGCATTTT.

V gene TRBV6-5 combines with J gene TRBJ2-7, with D tentatively TRBD2 (6 bases). Trimming removed 0 bases from V and 6 bases from J, with 9 bases in between. Germline CDR1 is MNHEY and CDR2 is SVGAGI. This CDR3 has 13 residues. Written as DNA, the CDR3 is TGTGCCAGCAGTTACTCGAGGCGGGGCGAGCAGTACTTC. It translates to CASSYSRRGEQYF.

CDR3 residues: CASSFAGLEGDTDTQYF. The CDR3 DNA is TGCGCCAGCAGCTTTGCGGGACTAGAGGGGGACACAGATACGCAGTATTTT. V is TRBV5-1 and J is TRBJ2-3, with TRBD2 matching over 8 bases. V gave up 2 bases and J gave up 2 bases; unmatched junction bases: 10. Germline V gene sequence: CDR1 SGHRS, CDR2 YFSETQ. CDR3 size: 17 residues.